This T cell receptor (beta chain) was sequenced for a study of blood T cells in healthy people across ages. Trimming cost V 3 bases and J 4 bases, with 11 bases left between them. Germline V gene lookup returns CDR1 SQVTM and CDR2 ANQGSEA. This CDR3 is 13 amino acids long. A second PCR of about 7 to 12 cycles used a sample-barcoded 5' primer and a J-beta primer mix. One entry per CDR3 protein results from TCRdb running MiXCR on the 5' RACE reads. This sample carries 1.5 million to 2 million distinct CDR3 sequences, under 30% of them seen once, and the ten largest clones take 7% to 9%. Each sample yielded at least 6 micrograms of PBMC total RNA.

The TCR sequence derives from a woman between 25 and 40 years old in good health. V is TRBV29-1 and J is TRBJ2-3, with D perhaps TRBD1 (6 bases). Material: blood. The CDR3 DNA sequence: TGCAGCGTTGAGTGGGCAGGGGCAGATACGCAGTATTTT. Amino acids: CSVEWAGADTQYF.